This TCR beta chain was found in a study of regulatory T cells in long-lasting Graves disease listed by TCRdb under 2021. A note on the overall study: To count as having persistent Graves' disease, a patient had to have received antithyroid drug treatment for over 5 years with TSH receptor autoantibodies remaining persistently positive. Peripheral blood TCR sequencing and RNA sequencing compared persistent Graves' disease patients with newly diagnosed Graves' disease patients. The study took place in China and was registered as a clinical trial. A total of 35 or so samples were covered by TCR sequencing, comprising approximately 13 persistent and roughly 20 newly diagnosed Graves' disease patients. Persistent Graves' disease patients in the clinical cohort had taken antithyroid drugs for 9 to 11 years on average. What the work shows at the level of the full study, not this receptor alone: More public clonotypes were shared among persistent patients (approximately 3,000) than among newly diagnosed patients (966). Sequencing and analysis were limited to the TCR beta chain. Because the primary lesion, thyroid tissue, could not be accessed, the study looked at peripheral blood alone. As a limitation, the authors acknowledged that the small sample size may reduce accuracy. TRBV28, TRBJ1-2 and TRBJ2-5 were preferentially used in persistent disease, while TRBV20-1 and TRBJ2-1 were favored in newly diagnosed disease. Lower TCR Shannon entropy and fewer highly expanded clones were observed in persistent Graves' disease patients than in newly diagnosed patients, which suggested clonal expansion.

Receptor libraries were prepared by multiplex PCR. The data were produced on an Illumina HiSeq 4000. CDR3 regions were amplified by Arm-PCR with iRepertoire HTBI primers to construct TCR beta libraries. PCR products were gel purified before sequencing. In the paper's pipeline: A total of 62 TRBV and about 13 TRBJ segments were identified across samples and were used for gene usage analysis of CDR3 amino acid clonotypes. COPE and FqMerger were used to merge filtered high-quality paired reads into contigs. BLAST was used to align contigs to IMGT TRBV, TRBD and TRBJ reference genes, and CDR3 was defined according to IMGT. Clonotypes above 0.1% frequency were classified as highly expanded clones. Shannon entropy was used to measure repertoire diversity, and the Gini coefficient was used to measure V-J evenness. Public clonotypes were defined as clonotypes shared by more than one individual. TCRdb ran its own pipeline on the public reads, namely fastp trimming at Q25 and MiXCR clone calling, and kept in-frame beta chains. Here each entry gathers all rows of one CDR3 protein and keeps the most common genes and DNA. TCRdb assigned the V and J calls; the authors' analysis was not used. In this sample the table shows 350,000 to 500,000 distinct CDR3 sequences, around 23% of which occur a single time. 13% to 15% of the sample is taken by the ten largest.

The time point label of this sample denotes: persistent/refractory GD, antithyroid drugs over 5 years with positive TRAb. For both TCR sequencing and RNA sequencing, RNA was extracted from PBMCs in TRIzol. The diagnosis of Graves' disease followed American Thyroid Association guidelines. The patients came from an endocrinology department in Xi'an, China. From each patient, about 9 milliliters of peripheral blood was collected into an EDTA anticoagulant tube. PBMCs were isolated by Ficoll Paque Plus density gradient separation without further T cell sorting. RNA quality was checked with an Agilent 2100 Bioanalyzer and agarose gel, and concentration with a NanoDrop 2000. Reading from cysteine to phenylalanine, the CDR3 counts 16 amino acids. Only the CDR3 part of the read is kept: 48 bases, read in frame from the first base. V and J are truncated by 1 base and 2 bases respectively, leaving an intervening sequence of 14 bases.

This clonotype was recorded many times. What this receptor recognizes is not known. No qualities accompany the bases; no much larger clone lies one base away. The chain couples TRBV12-3 or TRBV12-4 to TRBJ1-2; possibly the D gene is TRBD1, per 6 matching bases. This receptor was obtained from a female donor with Graves disease. The input for sequencing was peripheral blood mononuclear cells (PBMCs), taken when the disease was refractory, from a patient treated with antithyroid drugs. DNA sequence: TGTGCCAGCAGTTTAGGGGGGGCAGGGACCAACTATGGCTACACCTTC. Translated, this gives CASSLGGAGTNYGYTF.